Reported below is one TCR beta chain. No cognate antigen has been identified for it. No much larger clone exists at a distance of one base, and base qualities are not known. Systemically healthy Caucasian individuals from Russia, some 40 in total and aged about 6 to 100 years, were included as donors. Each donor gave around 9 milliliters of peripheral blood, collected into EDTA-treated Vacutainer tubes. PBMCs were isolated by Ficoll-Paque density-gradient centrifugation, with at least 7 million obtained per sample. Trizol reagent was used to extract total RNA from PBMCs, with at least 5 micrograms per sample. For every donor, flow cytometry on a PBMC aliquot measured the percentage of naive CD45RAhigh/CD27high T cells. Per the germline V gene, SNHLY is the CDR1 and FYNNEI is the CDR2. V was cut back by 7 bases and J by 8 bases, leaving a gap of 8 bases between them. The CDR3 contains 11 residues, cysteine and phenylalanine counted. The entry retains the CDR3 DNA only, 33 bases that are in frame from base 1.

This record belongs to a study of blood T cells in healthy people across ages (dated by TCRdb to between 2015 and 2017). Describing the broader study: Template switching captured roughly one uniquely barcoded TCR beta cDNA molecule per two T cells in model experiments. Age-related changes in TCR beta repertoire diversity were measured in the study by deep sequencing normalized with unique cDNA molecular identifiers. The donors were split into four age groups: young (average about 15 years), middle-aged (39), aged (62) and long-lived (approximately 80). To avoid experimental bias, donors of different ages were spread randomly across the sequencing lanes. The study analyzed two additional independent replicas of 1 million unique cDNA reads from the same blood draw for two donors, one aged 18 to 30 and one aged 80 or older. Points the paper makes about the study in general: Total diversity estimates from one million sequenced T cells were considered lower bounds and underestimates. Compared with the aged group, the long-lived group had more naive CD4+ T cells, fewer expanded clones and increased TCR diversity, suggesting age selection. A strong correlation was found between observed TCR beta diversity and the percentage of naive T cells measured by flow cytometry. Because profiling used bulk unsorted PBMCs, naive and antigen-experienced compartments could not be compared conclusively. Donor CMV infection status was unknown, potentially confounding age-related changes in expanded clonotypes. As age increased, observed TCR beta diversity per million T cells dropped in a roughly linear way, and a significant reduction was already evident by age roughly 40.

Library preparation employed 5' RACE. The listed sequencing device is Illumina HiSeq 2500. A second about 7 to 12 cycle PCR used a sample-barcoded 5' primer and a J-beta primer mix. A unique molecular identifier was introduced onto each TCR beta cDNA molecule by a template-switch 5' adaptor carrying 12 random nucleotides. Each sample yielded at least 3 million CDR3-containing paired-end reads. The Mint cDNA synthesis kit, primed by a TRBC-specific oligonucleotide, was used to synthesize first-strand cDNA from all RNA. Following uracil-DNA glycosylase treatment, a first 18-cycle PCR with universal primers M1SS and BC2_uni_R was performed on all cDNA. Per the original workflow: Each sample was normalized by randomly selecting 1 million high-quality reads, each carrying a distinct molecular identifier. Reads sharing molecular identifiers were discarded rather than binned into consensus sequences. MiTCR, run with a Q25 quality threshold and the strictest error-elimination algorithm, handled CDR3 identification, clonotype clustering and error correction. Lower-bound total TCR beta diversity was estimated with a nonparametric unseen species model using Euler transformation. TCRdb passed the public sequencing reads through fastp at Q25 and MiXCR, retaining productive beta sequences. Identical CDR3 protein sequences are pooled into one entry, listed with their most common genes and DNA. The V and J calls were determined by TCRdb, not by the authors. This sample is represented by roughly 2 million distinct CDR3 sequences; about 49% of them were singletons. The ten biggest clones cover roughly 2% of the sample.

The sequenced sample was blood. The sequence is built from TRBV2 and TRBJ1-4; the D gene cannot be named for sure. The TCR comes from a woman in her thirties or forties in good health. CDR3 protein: CASTIAEKLFF. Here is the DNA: TGTGCCAGCACCATTGCAGAAAAACTGTTTTTT.